The clone carrying this TCR beta chain has a count of ten or more. Its matching antigen is unknown. MiXCR, run by TCRdb on the RT-PCR reads, gives a single entry per CDR3 protein. The sample carries hundreds of thousands of distinct CDR3 sequences, approximately 15% recorded once. This specimen comes from a study of response to subunit inactivated influenza vaccine. Findings and limits, study-wide: It was the authors' suggestion that each seasonal influenza vaccination recruits few new T cells.

The sample was PBMCs from blood, taken around 14 days before vaccination. The TCR comes from a man aged 45-60 years who received an inactivated influenza vaccine.

The CDR3: CAISEGQGRVNTEAFF. CDR3 nucleotide sequence: TGTGCCATCAGTGAAGGACAGGGAAGGGTGAACACTGAAGCTTTCTTT. V usage is TRBV10-3 and J usage is TRBJ1-1; 8 bases map to TRBD1. This CDR3 has 16 amino acids. Germline lookup yields CDR1 ENHRY and CDR2 SYGVKD. The junction had 6 bases not matched to a gene; V was cut back by 3 bases and J by 0 bases.